The T cell receptor (beta chain) described here comes from a study of T cell changes during pregnancy in multiple sclerosis. Germline trimming cut 3 bases from V and 2 bases from J; bases unmatched to any gene: 4. This CDR3 is 14 amino acids long. The germline CDR1 and CDR2 sequences are SGHRS and YFSETQ. Measured with immunoSEQ multiplex PCR; TCRdb has only the in-frame clones, and not every one. The sample holds approximately 37,000 clones, 90% to 95% seen once. This specimen consisted of CD4+ T cells from peripheral blood mononuclear cells, obtained in the third trimester of pregnancy. The chain recombines TRBV5-1 with TRBJ1-2; TRBD1 matches 7 bases. The TCR comes from a female donor with multiple sclerosis, enrolled in a pregnancy study. The DNA for the CDR3 is TGCGCCAGCAGCTCTACGACAGGGAACTATGGCTACACCTTC. Encoded protein: CASSSTTGNYGYTF.